This T cell receptor beta chain originates from a study of blood T cell repertoires in COVID-19. The overall study: PBMCs, B-cell-depleted T cells, or T cells were the source of the cDNA or gDNA that made up the material.

The study recruited people aged about 18 to 89 years across approximately 24 US areas. The study assigned cohorts using participant-reported clinical history. Each recovered donor of Cohort 3 presented with two negative PCRs, clearance, or symptom resolution. Profiling relied on immunoSEQ multiplex PCR, and the TCRdb table lists in-frame clones only, not all of them. The table lists about 270,000 clones, 88% of them singletons, with about 3% in the top ten. CDR3 length equals 15 residues. Trimming removed 5 bases at V and 4 bases at J, with 15 bases between. Germline V gives CDR1 SGHNT, CDR2 YENEEA. The chain uses TRBV11-3 and TRBJ2-1; D gene unclear. The receptor was isolated from a woman between 50 and 59 years old who had recovered from COVID-19. The material sequenced was PBMCs or T cells enriched from blood (not recorded which). The CDR3 coding sequence is TGTGCCAGCAGCCTGAGGTCGAGCCTATACAATGAGCAGTTCTTC. This sequence encodes CASSLRSSLYNEQFF. Looking up the rest from reference TRBV11-3 and TRBJ2-1 gives the full variable domain: EAGVVQSPRYKIIEKKQPVAFWCNPISGHNTLYWYLQNLGQGPELLIRYENEEAVDDSQLPKDRFSAERLKGVDSTLKIQPAELGDSAVYLCASSLRSSLYNEQFFGPGTRLTVL.